This T cell receptor (beta chain) was obtained from a study of T-cell reconstitution after alpha-beta-depleted transplantation in children. This clonotype was counted between two and nine times. No antigen is known for it. The TCRbeta library was prepared with unique molecular identifiers. TCRdb called the PCR reads again in MiXCR, with one record for every CDR3 protein. The profile covers over 85,000 distinct CDR3 sequences, with around 6.1% appearing a single time and more than 5.5% taken by the ten largest. Whole-study findings and limits: Fresh T-cell production supplied most of the T-cell counts and diversity seen one year after transplant.

CDR1 and CDR2 from the germline V gene are MGHRA and YSYEKL. The CDR3 totals 16 residues. The V and J ends lost 1 base and 5 bases respectively, with 14 bases between them. Specimen: PBMCs, mostly from graft donor cells, collected 60 days after TCRalphabeta/CD19-depleted stem cell transplant. This clonotype was sampled from a female patient under 10 years old who had a stem cell transplant for Fanconi anemia, so the T cells may come from the graft donor. V is TRBV4-1 and J is TRBJ2-2; unclear D gene. The CDR3, as DNA: TGCGCCAGCAGCCAAGGGAAGGGCCCCAGGACCGGGGAGCTGTTTTTT. It specifies CASSQGKGPRTGELFF.